This T cell receptor beta chain was sequenced in a study of T cells in Graves' hyperthyroidism and ophthalmopathy. The germline V gene encodes CDR1 SNHLY and CDR2 FYNNEI. The germline V and J ends were trimmed by 6 bases and 5 bases, with 17 bases remaining between them. This CDR3 has 15 residues. From RNA transcripts, TCR beta CDR3 regions were amplified. HTBI primers were used for first-round RT-PCR of the TCR CDR3. TCRdb reanalysed the multiplex PCR reads using MiXCR and keeps one entry per CDR3 protein. The sample includes approximately 640,000 distinct CDR3 sequences, around 15% of them seen just once. Patients aged 18 to 65 had newly diagnosed hyperthyroidism of under 2 months' duration. Diagnoses rested on clinical symptoms, serum thyroxine and TRAb, thyroid ultrasound and orbital computed tomography. Study observations and caveats: In the blood, most expanded thyroid clonotypes above 0.001 appeared as well. Ophthalmopathy and stable hyperthyroidism were told apart by a 13 V-J model.

This clonotype was observed at least ten times. The antigen is unknown. The gene calls are TRBV2 and TRBJ1-5, with D unresolved. Sequenced sample: blood. The origin of this receptor is a woman under 40 with Graves' hyperthyroidism. The CDR3: CASRRWEVVDQPQHF. CDR3 in DNA: TGTGCCAGCAGGCGTTGGGAGGTAGTCGATCAGCCCCAGCATTTT.